The 26 T cell receptor beta chains below were found in one sample sequenced in a study of T cell repertoires in cytomegalovirus infection. TCRdb called the reads again in MiXCR, with one record for every CDR3 protein. The sample records around 260,000 distinct CDR3 sequences, roughly 23% being singletons. The sequenced material came from PBMCs. These receptors all stem from a human donor in good health (CMV status not recorded). Some clones in this sample may be carry-over from other donors' samples.

This clonotype has more than one count but fewer than ten. The V call is TRBV19, the J call TRBJ1-5, with TRBD1 as a possible D gene (5 bases). This CDR3 comprises 16 residues. V was cut by 3 bases and J by 2 bases, with 14 bases left in between. Germline V gives CDR1 LNHDA, CDR2 SQIVND (reference sequence). CDR3 region: CASSIPQGGGNQPQHF. The CDR3 bases are TGTGCCAGTAGTATCCCCCAGGGAGGTGGCAATCAGCCCCAGCATTTT.

The genes are TRBV7-4 and TRBJ2-1; possibly TRBD1 for D (5 bases). Per the germline V gene, CDR1 is SGHVT and CDR2 is SQSDAQ. With 1 base removed from V and 10 bases from J, the gap between germline ends came to 8 bases. The CDR3 is 12 residues long. The CDR3 nucleotides read TGTGCCAGCAGCTTAGACTACAGGGAGCAGTTCTTC. Protein product: CASSLDYREQFF.

This clonotype was picked up a small number of times. The CDR3 region is CASSLGGGPYNEQFF. The DNA of the CDR3 is TGTGCCAGCAGTTTAGGGGGGGGACCATACAATGAGCAGTTCTTC. The chain joins TRBV12-3 or TRBV12-4 to TRBJ2-1; 7 bases line up with TRBD2. The CDR3 spans 15 residues. Trimming at V came to 1 base and at J to 4 bases, leaving 4 bases not matched to a gene.

The chain links TRBV28 to TRBJ2-1, with 9 bases lining up with TRBD2. Per germline, CDR1 MDHEN and CDR2 SYDVKM. Trimming at V came to 7 bases and at J to 0 bases, leaving 10 bases not matched to a gene. This CDR3 spans 17 amino acids. Here the CDR3 reads CASIPGGRGHSYNEQFF. CDR3 DNA: TGTGCCAGCATCCCCGGCGGGAGGGGACACTCCTACAATGAGCAGTTCTTC.

Only a few counts were recorded for this clonotype. This chain connects TRBV28 to TRBJ1-1; tentative D call: TRBD1 (6 bases). V dropped 0 bases and J dropped 11 bases, with 13 bases sitting between them. Germline V gene lookup returns CDR1 MDHEN and CDR2 SYDVKM. The length of the CDR3 is 13 residues. Here the CDR3 reads CASSLWGVGAAFF. CDR3 nucleotide sequence: TGTGCCAGCAGTTTATGGGGTGTGGGGGCGGCTTTCTTT.

This clonotype has just one count. The J gene is TRBJ2-2, the V gene TRBV2; D possibly corresponds to TRBD1 (5 bases). The CDR3 covers 16 residues. Trimming left V 3 bases short and J 0 bases short, with 11 bases between. From germline, CDR1 is SNHLY and CDR2 FYNNEI. The CDR3 is CASSDDGAANTGELFF. The CDR3 DNA follows: TGTGCCAGCAGTGATGATGGGGCCGCGAACACCGGGGAGCTGTTTTTT.

V usage is TRBV19 and J usage is TRBJ1-2, with D possibly TRBD1 on 5 matching bases. Trimming shortened V by 4 bases and J by 5 bases, and 14 bases separated the two germline ends. The CDR3 has 14 amino acids. Germline loops: CDR1 LNHDA, CDR2 SQIVND (reference sequence). The CDR3 DNA is TGTGCCAGTAGTACCCGGGACCCACTATATGGCTACACCTTC. Translated: CASSTRDPLYGYTF.

The chain couples TRBV6-6 to TRBJ2-1; D is perhaps TRBD2 (5 bases). Trimming cost V 2 bases and J 4 bases, with 12 bases left between them. Germline values: CDR1 MNHNY, CDR2 SVGAGI (reference sequence). The CDR3 extends over 15 amino acids. CDR3 DNA: TGTGCCAGCAGTTACGTAGGGAGAGGATACAATGAGCAGTTCTTC. It codes for CASSYVGRGYNEQFF.

This clonotype has a count of ten or more. The chain is built from TRBV7-2 and TRBJ2-1; TRBD2 matches 11 bases. The CDR3 contains 15 residues. J gave up 7 bases and V 3 bases, and 5 bases lay outside the gene matches. In germline, CDR1 is SGHTA, CDR2 FQGNSA. The CDR3 is CASSLTSGVGNEQFF. The CDR3 DNA reads TGTGCCAGCAGCTTGACTAGCGGGGTTGGGAATGAGCAGTTCTTC.

The gene calls are TRBV18 and TRBJ2-7; TRBD1 matches 7 bases. The CDR3 is made up of 14 amino acids. Germline V gene sequence: CDR1 KGHSH, CDR2 LQKENI. J lost 7 bases, V lost 4 bases, and 10 bases had no gene match. This CDR3 is CASSLDRALGEQYF. The CDR3 DNA is TGTGCCAGCTCACTTGACAGGGCCCTCGGGGAGCAGTACTTC.

As regards this clonotype: The junction shows a germline mismatch at one end, possibly a read error. The rearrangement links TRBV6-2 or TRBV6-3 to TRBJ2-5; 9 bases map to TRBD2. The CDR3 has 14 residues. The germline gives CDR1 MNHEY, CDR2 SVGEGT. In DNA, the CDR3 is TGTGCCAGCAGGAACCGACTAGCGGCCGCCCGATCCCACTTC. This gives the protein CASRNRLAAARSHF.

The table lists this clonotype with a few counts. The chain couples TRBV6-6 to TRBJ1-2; D is unresolved. Trimming stripped 2 bases from V and 4 bases from J, with 14 bases between. The length of the CDR3 is 15 residues. Germline V gene lookup returns CDR1 MNHNY and CDR2 SVGAGI (reference sequence). The CDR3 loop is CASSYAAASPYGYTF. For the CDR3, the DNA is TGTGCCAGCAGTTACGCGGCGGCGTCCCCCTATGGCTACACCTTC.

This chain links TRBV29-1 with TRBJ2-5, with 14 bases that match TRBD2. V lost 1 base, J lost 4 bases, and 5 bases stayed unmatched. Germline CDR1 reads SQVTM; CDR2 reads ANQGSEA. The CDR3 totals 16 residues. The CDR3 reads CSVEGLAGGPRETQYF. CDR3 nucleotide sequence: TGCAGCGTTGAAGGACTAGCGGGGGGGCCACGAGAGACCCAGTACTTC.

This clonotype was seen a few times. This sequence joins TRBV28 and TRBJ2-7; either TRBD1 or TRBD2 may fit D (6 bases each). Trimming pared 4 bases from V and 4 bases from J, leaving 20 bases between. Germline V gene lookup returns CDR1 MDHEN and CDR2 SYDVKM. This CDR3 comprises 16 residues. CDR3 DNA: TGTGCCAGCAGTTCCCGGGGGCCCGCGTCCGGGTACGAGCAGTACTTC. Encoded protein: CASSSRGPASGYEQYF. Full variable domain (remainder filled in from reference TRBV28 and TRBJ2-7): DVKVTQSSRYLVKRTGEKVFLECVQDMDHENMFWYRQDPGLGLRLIYFSYDVKMKEKGDIPEGYSVSREKKERFSLILESASTNQTSMYLCASSSRGPASGYEQYFGPGTRLTVT.

This clonotype was picked up a small number of times. V and J are TRBV28 and TRBJ2-5; the match to TRBD2 covers 12 bases. There are 15 residues in the CDR3. CDR1 MDHEN and CDR2 SYDVKM come from the germline V gene. With 6 bases clipped from V and 5 bases from J, the junction kept 7 bases outside the gene matches. The CDR3, as DNA: TGTGCCAGCAGACCAACTAGCGGGGGGCTGGAGACCCAGTACTTC. As protein: CASRPTSGGLETQYF.

The J gene is TRBJ2-2, the V gene TRBV6-6; tentative D call: TRBD1 (6 bases). The V end was cut by 6 bases, the J end by 0 bases, with 20 bases between. CDR1 is MNHNY and CDR2 is SVGAGI in the germline V gene (reference sequence). The CDR3 is 18 residues long. CDR3 residues: CASSTQGSEGTNTGELFF. CDR3 nucleotide sequence: TGTGCCAGCAGCACACAGGGTAGCGAGGGGACGAACACCGGGGAGCTGTTTTTT.

This clonotype was seen ten or more times. V usage is TRBV7-2 and J usage is TRBJ2-7, with a weak D call TRBD1 (5 bases). CDR3 length: 15 residues. Trimming shortened V by 3 bases and J by 8 bases, and 20 bases separated the two germline ends. Germline V gene lookup returns CDR1 SGHTA and CDR2 FQGNSA. In DNA, the CDR3 is TGTGCCAGCAGCTTTGGGGCGGATCGAACTACGAAGCAGTACTTC. This encodes CASSFGADRTTKQYF.

This clonotype was detected only a few times. The V gene is TRBV12-3 or TRBV12-4, the J gene TRBJ2-5, with D possibly being TRBD1 (6 bases). The CDR3 is 12 residues long. V shed 8 bases and J shed 5 bases, with 12 bases lying between them. The CDR3: CASRTTGETQYF. The CDR3 nucleotides read TGTGCCAGCCGGACCACAGGGGAGACCCAGTACTTC.

Ten or more counts support this clonotype. The genes are TRBV12-5 and TRBJ1-1; possible D gene TRBD1, 5 bases. V lost 1 base to trimming and J lost 3 bases, with 9 bases between them. In germline, CDR1 is LGHNT, CDR2 FRNRAP. The CDR3 covers 14 residues. This chain's CDR3 is CASGLEGPDTEAFF. Here the CDR3 DNA reads TGTGCTAGTGGTTTGGAGGGGCCGGACACTGAAGCTTTCTTT. The full variable domain, in which reference TRBV12-5 and TRBJ1-1 provide the parts outside the CDR3, is DARVTQTPRHKVTEMGQEVTMRCQPILGHNTVFWYRQTMMQGLELLAYFRNRAPLDDSGMPKDRFSAEMPDATLATLKIQPSEPRDSAVYFCASGLEGPDTEAFFGQGTRLTVV.

In this sample, this clonotype turned up a few times. This sequence joins TRBV5-1 and TRBJ1-2; D unresolved. The CDR3 sequence is 14 residues long. Germline assignment: CDR1 SGHRS and CDR2 YFSETQ. V gave up 1 base and J gave up 2 bases, with 9 bases separating them. The DNA for the CDR3 is TGCGCCAGCAGCTTGTCCCATTCCAACTATGGCTACACCTTC. The encoded protein is CASSLSHSNYGYTF.

This clonotype was seen only a few times. The chain is built from TRBV14 and TRBJ2-1; no clear D gene. Trimming removed 0 bases from V and 2 bases from J, with 14 bases in between. The CDR3 has 17 residues. Germline CDR1 SGHDN, CDR2 FVKESK. CDR3: CASSQDMKTKAYNEQFF. In DNA form, the CDR3 reads TGTGCCAGCAGCCAAGATATGAAAACTAAAGCCTACAATGAGCAGTTCTTC.

This clonotype was detected many times. This sequence joins TRBV7-2 and TRBJ2-7, with D perhaps matching TRBD1 (6 bases). In germline, CDR1 is SGHTA, CDR2 FQGNSA. V shed 3 bases and J shed 3 bases, with 15 bases lying between them. The CDR3 sequence is 15 residues long. This chain's CDR3 is CASSLGRQEFYEQYF. The CDR3 DNA is TGTGCCAGCAGCTTGGGTCGACAGGAATTCTACGAGCAGTACTTC.

This clonotype came up a few times. The V gene is TRBV7-2, the J gene TRBJ2-7; 7 bases line up with TRBD2. Germline CDR1 is SGHTA and CDR2 is FQGNSA. The V gene end was trimmed by 0 bases and the J gene end by 4 bases; junction bases not matched to a gene: 12. CDR3 length equals 17 residues. The CDR3, as DNA: TGTGCCAGCAGCTTAGCCCACCGGGGAGCGGGAATGTACGAGCAGTACTTC. Translated: CASSLAHRGAGMYEQYF.

This clonotype was picked up a small number of times. V gene TRBV6-2 or TRBV6-3 combines with J gene TRBJ2-1; TRBD2 agrees at 7 bases. This CDR3 region has 15 residues. Germline-derived CDR1 and CDR2 are MNHEY and SVGEGT. After removal of 7 bases from V and 5 bases from J, the junction contained 11 bases not matched to a gene. CDR3 bases: TGTGCCAGCATCCTAGCGGCGGACCGAGACAATGAGCAGTTCTTC. This encodes CASILAADRDNEQFF.

This clonotype has just a few counts. This rearrangement joins TRBV19 to TRBJ2-7; tentatively, D is TRBD1 or TRBD2 (5 bases each). V was clipped by 7 bases and J by 3 bases, with 10 bases between them. The CDR3 runs 12 residues. In germline, CDR1 is LNHDA, CDR2 SQIVND (reference sequence). The CDR3 loop is CASNGDGYEQYF. DNA for the CDR3: TGTGCCAGTAACGGGGACGGCTACGAGCAGTACTTC. Using reference TRBV19 and TRBJ2-7 for the parts outside the CDR3, the full variable domain is DGGITQSPKYLFRKEGQNVTLSCEQNLNHDAMYWYRQDPGQGLRLIYYSQIVNDFQKGDIAEGYSVSREKKESFPLTVTSAQKNPTAFYLCASNGDGYEQYFGPGTRLTVT.

This clonotype has more than one count but fewer than ten. The genes are TRBV19 and TRBJ2-7; D is undetermined. This CDR3 comprises 14 residues. Per germline, CDR1 LNHDA and CDR2 SQIVND (reference sequence). The V end was cut by 0 bases, the J end by 7 bases, with 13 bases between. CDR3 residues: CASSIEGGSWEQYF. DNA of the CDR3: TGTGCCAGTAGTATAGAGGGTGGATCGTGGGAGCAGTACTTC.